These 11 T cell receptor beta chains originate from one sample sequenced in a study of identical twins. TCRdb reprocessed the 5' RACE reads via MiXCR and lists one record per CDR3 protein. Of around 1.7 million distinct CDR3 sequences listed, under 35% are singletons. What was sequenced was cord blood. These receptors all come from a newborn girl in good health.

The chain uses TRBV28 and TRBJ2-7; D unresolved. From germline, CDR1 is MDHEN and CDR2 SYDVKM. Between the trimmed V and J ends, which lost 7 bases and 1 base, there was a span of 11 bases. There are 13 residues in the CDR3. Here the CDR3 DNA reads TGTGCCAGCACGACGACGGTATCCTACGAGCAGTACTTC. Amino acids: CASTTTVSYEQYF.

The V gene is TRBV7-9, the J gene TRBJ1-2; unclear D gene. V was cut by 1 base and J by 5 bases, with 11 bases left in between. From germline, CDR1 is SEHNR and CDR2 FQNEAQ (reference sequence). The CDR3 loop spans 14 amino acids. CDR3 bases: TGTGCCAGCAGCTTAGAAGACCGGCTGTATGGCTACACCTTC. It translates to CASSLEDRLYGYTF.

The DNA of the CDR3 is TGTGCCAGCAGTGAACTCCTCAAGCTCCAAGAGACCCAGTACTTC. Translation: CASSELLKLQETQYF. J is TRBJ2-5 and V is TRBV25-1; no firm D call. The CDR3 totals 15 residues. CDR1 is MGHDK and CDR2 is SYGVNS in the germline V gene. V was pared by 2 bases and J by 1 base, with 11 bases between.

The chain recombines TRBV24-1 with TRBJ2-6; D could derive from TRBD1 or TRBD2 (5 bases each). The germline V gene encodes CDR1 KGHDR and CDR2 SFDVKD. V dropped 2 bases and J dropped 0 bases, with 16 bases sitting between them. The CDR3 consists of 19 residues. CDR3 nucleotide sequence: TGTGCCACCAGTGATTCCCGAAGGGACGGTTCCTCTGGGGCCAACGTCCTGACTTTC. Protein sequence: CATSDSRRDGSSGANVLTF.

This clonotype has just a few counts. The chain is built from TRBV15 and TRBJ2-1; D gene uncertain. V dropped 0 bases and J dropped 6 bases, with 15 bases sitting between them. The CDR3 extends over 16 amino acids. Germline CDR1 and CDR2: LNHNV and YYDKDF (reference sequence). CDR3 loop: CATSRDVEASFNEQFF. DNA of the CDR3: TGTGCCACCAGCAGAGATGTAGAGGCTAGTTTCAATGAGCAGTTCTTC.

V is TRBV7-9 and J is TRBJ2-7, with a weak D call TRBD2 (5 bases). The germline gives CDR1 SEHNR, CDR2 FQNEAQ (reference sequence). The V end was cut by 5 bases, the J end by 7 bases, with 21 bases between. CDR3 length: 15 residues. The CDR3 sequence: CASSLRLPLINEQYF. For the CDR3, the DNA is TGTGCCAGCAGCCTGAGACTACCCTTGATAAATGAGCAGTACTTC.

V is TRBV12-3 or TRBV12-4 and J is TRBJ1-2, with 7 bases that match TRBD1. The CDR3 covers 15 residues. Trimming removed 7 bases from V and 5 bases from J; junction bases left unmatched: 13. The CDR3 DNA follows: TGTGCCAGCACCTTAGACAGGGCCGGGAGGTATGGCTACACCTTC. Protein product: CASTLDRAGRYGYTF.

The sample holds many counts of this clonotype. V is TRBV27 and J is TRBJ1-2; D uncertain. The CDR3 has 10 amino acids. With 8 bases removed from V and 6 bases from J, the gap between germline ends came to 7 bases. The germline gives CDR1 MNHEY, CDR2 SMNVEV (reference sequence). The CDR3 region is CASDRNGYTF. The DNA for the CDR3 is TGTGCCAGCGATCGTAATGGCTACACCTTC.

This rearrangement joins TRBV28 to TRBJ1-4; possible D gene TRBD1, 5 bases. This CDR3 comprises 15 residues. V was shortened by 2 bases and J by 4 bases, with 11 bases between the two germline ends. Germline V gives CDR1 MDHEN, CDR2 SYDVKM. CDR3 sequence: CASSLDSGHNEKLFF. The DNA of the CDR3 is TGTGCCAGCAGTTTAGATTCGGGGCATAATGAAAAACTGTTTTTT.

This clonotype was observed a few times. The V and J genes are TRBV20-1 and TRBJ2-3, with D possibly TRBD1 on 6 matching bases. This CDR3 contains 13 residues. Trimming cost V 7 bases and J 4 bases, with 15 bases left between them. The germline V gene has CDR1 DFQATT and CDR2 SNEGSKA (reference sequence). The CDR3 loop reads CSVPDRLADTQYF. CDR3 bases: TGCAGTGTCCCAGACAGGTTGGCAGATACGCAGTATTTT.

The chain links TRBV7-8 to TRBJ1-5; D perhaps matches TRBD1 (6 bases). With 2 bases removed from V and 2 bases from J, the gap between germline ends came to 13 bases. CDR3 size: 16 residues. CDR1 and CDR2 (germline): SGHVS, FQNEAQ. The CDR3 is CASSLNLRGGNQPQHF. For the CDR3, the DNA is TGTGCCAGCAGCTTAAACCTCAGGGGTGGCAATCAGCCCCAGCATTTT.